These 23 T cell receptor beta chains came from one sample sequenced in a study of OX40 agonist ivuxolimab in advanced cancers. Measured with immunoSEQ multiplex PCR; TCRdb has only the in-frame clones, and not every one. The sample consists of fewer than 20,000 clones, 75% to 85% of them appearing once. This specimen consisted of CD4+ or CD8+ T cells sorted from blood, obtained in a trial of the OX40 agonist ivuxolimab. These receptors all stem from an adult with an advanced solid tumor such as melanoma, head and neck, liver or kidney cancer.

The chain uses TRBV27 and TRBJ1-6; TRBD1 is a possible D gene (5 bases). The length of the CDR3 is 18 residues. V was trimmed by 3 bases and J by 0 bases, leaving 15 bases between them. The germline gives CDR1 MNHEY, CDR2 SMNVEV (reference sequence). Written as DNA, the CDR3 is TGTGCCAGCAGTTTGGTCGGTGGGGGAAGCTCCTATAATTCACCCCTCCACTTT. It yields the protein CASSLVGGGSSYNSPLHF.

In this sample, this clone turned up once. This chain uses TRBV30 with TRBJ2-3; perhaps TRBD2 as D (6 bases). Trimming removed 5 bases at V and 8 bases at J, with 26 bases between. This CDR3 spans 16 amino acids. CDR1 and CDR2 (germline): GTSNPN, SVGIG (reference sequence). The CDR3 loop reads CAWRLRGSLRGGTQYF. CDR3 DNA sequence: TGTGCCTGGCGGCTTCGTGGCAGCCTGAGGGGAGGTACGCAGTATTTT.

The gene calls are TRBV5-4 and TRBJ2-1, with D possibly TRBD1 on 6 matching bases. The CDR3 runs to 13 residues. Germline lookup yields CDR1 SGHNT and CDR2 YYREEE (reference sequence). V dropped 2 bases and J dropped 4 bases, with 7 bases sitting between them. The CDR3 DNA reads TGTGCCAGCAGCTTACAGGGTTACAATGAGCAGTTCTTC. Translated, it gives CASSLQGYNEQFF.

Concerning this clone: This sample also contains other DNA sequences that code for the same CDR3. V usage is TRBV6-1 and J usage is TRBJ1-1; 7 nucleotides agree with TRBD1. With V trimmed by 5 bases and J by 3 bases, 3 bases remained unmatched. CDR3 length equals 13 residues. CDR1 is MNHNS, CDR2 SASEGT, per germline. In DNA form, the CDR3 reads TGTGCCAGCAGTCTACAGGGGCACACTGAAGCTTTCTTT. It is translated as CASSLQGHTEAFF.

Within the sample, this clone is medium-sized (0.01 to 0.1%). This rearrangement joins TRBV6-5 to TRBJ1-1; D is uncertain. Looked up from germline, CDR1 is MNHEY and CDR2 is SVGAGI. V shed 6 bases and J shed 1 base, with 9 bases lying between them. CDR3 length: 13 residues. CDR3 sequence: CASSLDGNTEAFF. Here the CDR3 DNA reads TGTGCCAGCAGCCTGGACGGGAACACTGAAGCTTTCTTT.

This clone came up once. V gene TRBV19 combines with J gene TRBJ2-1; 10 nucleotides align to TRBD2. This CDR3 has 15 amino acids. V was pared by 4 bases and J by 4 bases, with 4 bases of the junction left unmatched. Germline V lookup: CDR1 LNHDA, CDR2 SQIVND (reference sequence). The CDR3 sequence: CASSTSAGGYNEQFF. The DNA for the CDR3 is TGTGCCAGTAGTACTTCAGCGGGGGGGTACAATGAGCAGTTCTTC. Full variable domain (rest looked up from reference TRBV19 and TRBJ2-1): DGGITQSPKYLFRKEGQNVTLSCEQNLNHDAMYWYRQDPGQGLRLIYYSQIVNDFQKGDIAEGYSVSREKKESFPLTVTSAQKNPTAFYLCASSTSAGGYNEQFFGPGTRLTVL.

The genes are TRBV9 and TRBJ2-1; D is unclear. The germline gives CDR1 SGDLS, CDR2 YYNGEE. V shed 1 base and J shed 1 base, with 6 bases lying between them. This CDR3 comprises 14 residues. CDR3 DNA sequence: TGTGCCAGCAGCGTACAGGCTTCCTACAATGAGCAGTTCTTC. Translation gives CASSVQASYNEQFF.

This chain connects TRBV5-4 to TRBJ1-1, with D maybe TRBD1 (5 bases). V lost 4 bases and J lost 3, with 13 bases in between. Germline CDR1 reads SGHNT; CDR2 reads YYREEE (reference sequence). The CDR3 is made up of 14 amino acids. The CDR3 DNA is TGTGCCAGCAGCACCCGGACGGGGGACACTGAAGCTTTCTTT. Translated, it gives CASSTRTGDTEAFF.

This clone has more than one count but fewer than ten. The V and J genes are TRBV7-2 and TRBJ2-5; maybe TRBD1 (5 bases). In germline, CDR1 is SGHTA, CDR2 FQGNSA. V dropped 2 bases and J dropped 1 base, with 11 bases sitting between them. The CDR3 sequence is 15 residues long. CDR3 in DNA: TGTGCCAGCAGCTTACTTAGCAGGGCCCAAGAGACCCAGTACTTC. Protein: CASSLLSRAQETQYF.

V and J are TRBV23-1 and TRBJ2-5, with TRBD2 matching over 8 bases. TRBV23-1 is an ORF, and what it does is uncertain. The CDR3 is 15 amino acids. V dropped 6 bases and J dropped 3; count of bases not matched to a gene: 9. The CDR3 reads CASSYSGRVEETQYF. The CDR3 nucleotides read TGCGCCAGCAGCTACTCCGGGAGGGTAGAAGAGACCCAGTACTTC.

V gene TRBV5-6 combines with J gene TRBJ1-2, with D maybe TRBD1 (6 bases). Germline V gene sequence: CDR1 SGHDT, CDR2 YYEEEE. This CDR3 comprises 14 residues. Trimming took 1 base from V and 5 from J, leaving 12 bases between them. The CDR3 loop reads CASSLNRVRYGYTF. DNA for the CDR3: TGTGCCAGCAGCTTGAACAGGGTCCGGTATGGCTACACCTTC.

This sequence joins TRBV7-2 and TRBJ2-7, with 8 positions matching TRBD1. V shed 4 bases, J shed 0 bases, and the junction held 11 bases outside the gene matches. This CDR3 region has 17 residues. Germline-derived CDR1 and CDR2 are SGHTA and FQGNSA. The CDR3 DNA reads as TGTGCCAGCAGCTCCAGAAACTCCGGGACAGGCTCCTACGAGCAGTACTTC. As protein: CASSSRNSGTGSYEQYF.

The chain employs TRBV20-1 and TRBJ2-1, with D perhaps TRBD2 (7 bases). V gave up 6 bases and J gave up 10 bases, with 13 bases separating them. The germline V gene has CDR1 DFQATT and CDR2 SNEGSKA (reference sequence). The CDR3 is made up of 11 amino acids. The CDR3 protein is CSAGGPHEQFF. The CDR3 nucleotides are TGCAGTGCCGGGGGGCCACACGAGCAGTTCTTC.

The V gene is TRBV7-2, the J gene TRBJ2-3, with D perhaps TRBD1 or TRBD2 (5 bases each). The CDR3 covers 16 residues. The germline gives CDR1 SGHTA, CDR2 FQGNSA. V was clipped by 1 base and J by 3 bases, with 14 bases between them. CDR3 region: CASSLGALGVTDTQYF. DNA of the CDR3: TGTGCCAGCAGCTTAGGGGCTCTGGGGGTGACAGATACGCAGTATTTT.

This rearrangement joins TRBV4-2 to TRBJ1-4; D is possibly TRBD1 (6 bases). The germline V and J ends were trimmed by 4 bases and 8 bases, with 14 bases remaining between them. Per the germline V gene, CDR1 is LGHNA and CDR2 is YNFKEQ. This CDR3 comprises 14 residues. The CDR3 DNA reads as TGTGCCAGCAGCCTCAGGGGCGGGGGAGAAAAACTGTTTTTT. Its protein product is CASSLRGGGEKLFF.

Only a few counts were recorded for this clone. In the same sample, other DNA sequences code for this CDR3. The V gene is TRBV5-6, the J gene TRBJ1-6; no firm D call. This CDR3 is 13 amino acids long. V was clipped by 0 bases and J by 7 bases, with 5 bases between them. Looked up from germline, CDR1 is SGHDT and CDR2 is YYEEEE. CDR3 DNA sequence: TGTGCCAGCAGCTTGGGGCCCAATTCACCCCTCCACTTT. The encoded protein is CASSLGPNSPLHF.

The chain uses TRBV28 and TRBJ1-1, with 7 bases identical to TRBD1. There are 16 residues in the CDR3. Per germline, CDR1 MDHEN and CDR2 SYDVKM. The ends lost 2 bases at V and 0 bases at J; junction bases unmatched: 6. The CDR3 here is CASSLRGPYMNTEAFF. CDR3 DNA: TGTGCCAGCAGTTTAAGGGGGCCCTATATGAACACTGAAGCTTTCTTT.

This clone appeared once. The chain is built from TRBV6-4 and TRBJ2-3; D ambiguous. This CDR3 is 13 amino acids long. With 3 bases removed from V and 0 bases from J, the gap between germline ends came to 4 bases. Looked up from germline, CDR1 is MRHNA and CDR2 is SNTAGT. The chain's CDR3 is CASSERSTDTQYF. The CDR3 coding sequence is TGTGCCAGCAGTGAGCGGAGCACAGATACGCAGTATTTT.

The CDR3: CAIILDRDGNQPQHF. CDR3 nucleotides: TGTGCCATCATCCTAGACAGGGACGGCAATCAGCCCCAGCATTTT. This chain uses TRBV6-6 with TRBJ1-5, with TRBD1 matching 7 bases. Looked up from germline, CDR1 is MNHNY and CDR2 is SVGAGI (reference sequence). The CDR3 consists of 15 residues. V gave up 10 bases and J gave up 2 bases; unmatched junction bases: 11.

This rearrangement joins TRBV7-9 to TRBJ2-2; no reliable D call. Trimming removed 1 base at V and 7 bases at J, with 7 bases between. This CDR3 comprises 13 residues. Germline V lookup: CDR1 SEHNR, CDR2 FQNEAQ (reference sequence). CDR3 sequence reads: CASSLEGIGELFF. The CDR3 DNA reads TGTGCCAGCAGCTTAGAAGGGATCGGGGAGCTGTTTTTT. Looking up the rest from reference TRBV7-9 and TRBJ2-2 gives the full variable domain: DTGVSQNPRHKITKRGQNVTFRCDPISEHNRLYWYRQTLGQGPEFLTYFQNEAQLEKSRLLSDRFSAERPKGSFSTLEIQRTEQGDSAMYLCASSLEGIGELFFGEGSRLTVL.

CDR3 amino acids: CASGLVSGGTYEQYF. The DNA of the CDR3 is TGTGCTAGTGGTTTGGTATCAGGGGGTACCTACGAGCAGTACTTC. The chain recombines TRBV12-5 with TRBJ2-7, with 7 bases aligning to TRBD1. Losses at the gene ends were 0 bases for V and 2 bases for J; bases not matched to a gene: 4. The CDR3 has 15 residues. Looked up from germline, CDR1 is LGHNT and CDR2 is FRNRAP.

The chain has TRBV18 and TRBJ2-5; D is perhaps TRBD2 (5 bases). V gave up 3 bases and J gave up 5 bases, with 13 bases separating them. This CDR3 spans 14 amino acids. Germline CDR1 reads KGHSH; CDR2 reads LQKENI. CDR3: CASSPYSGEETQYF. CDR3 in DNA: TGTGCCAGCTCACCTTACTCCGGGGAGGAGACCCAGTACTTC.

The chain employs TRBV11-3 and TRBJ2-7; 8 positions match TRBD2. Germline values: CDR1 SGHNT, CDR2 YENEEA. V shed 1 base, J shed 4 bases, and the junction held 9 bases outside the gene matches. The CDR3 is 16 residues long. The CDR3 sequence is CASSLALGLGGYEQYF. As DNA, the CDR3 is TGTGCCAGCAGCTTAGCGCTGGGACTAGGTGGGTACGAGCAGTACTTC.